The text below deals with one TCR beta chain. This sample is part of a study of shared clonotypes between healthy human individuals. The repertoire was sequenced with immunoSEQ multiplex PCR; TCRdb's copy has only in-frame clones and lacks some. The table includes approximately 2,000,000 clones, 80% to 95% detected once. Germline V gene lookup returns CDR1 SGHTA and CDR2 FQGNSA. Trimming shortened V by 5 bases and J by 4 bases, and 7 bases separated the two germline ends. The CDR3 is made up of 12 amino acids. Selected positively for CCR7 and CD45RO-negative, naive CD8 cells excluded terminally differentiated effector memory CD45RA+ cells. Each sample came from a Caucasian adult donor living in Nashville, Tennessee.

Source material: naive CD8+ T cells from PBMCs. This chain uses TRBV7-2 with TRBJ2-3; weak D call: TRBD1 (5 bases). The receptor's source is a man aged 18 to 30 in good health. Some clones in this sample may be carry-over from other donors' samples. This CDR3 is CASSVQADTQYF. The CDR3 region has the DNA TGTGCCAGCAGCGTACAGGCAGATACGCAGTATTTT. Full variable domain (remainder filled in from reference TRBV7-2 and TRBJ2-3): GAGVSQSPSNKVTEKGKDVELRCDPISGHTALYWYRQSLGQGLEFLIYFQGNSAPDKSGLPSDRFSAERTGGSVSTLTIQRTQQEDSAVYLCASSVQADTQYFGPGTRLTVL.